This T cell receptor beta chain was captured by sequencing in a study of identical twins. A universal primer site came from template switching; cDNA carried unique molecular identifiers. TCRdb passed the 5' RACE reads through MiXCR, listing each CDR3 protein once. The profile shows around 680,000 distinct CDR3 sequences, around 8.6% of them singletons. A remark on this clonotype: No antigen is known for it.

CDR3 length: 12 amino acids. CDR1 and CDR2 (germline): MDHEN, SYDVKM. The trim removed 10 bases at V and 7 bases at J, leaving 6 bases unmatched. Study-wide results and limits: Out-of-frame alpha sequences common to twins were enriched for low generation probability.

The data were also submitted as part of a second study, on yellow fever vaccine responses in identical twins.

The receptor comes from a woman aged 18-29 years in good health. This chain links TRBV28 with TRBJ2-1; 8 nucleotides agree with TRBD1. The sample comprised PBMCs. The CDR3 DNA is TGTGCCACACGACAGGGGACGAATGAGCAGTTCTTC. Amino acid sequence: CATRQGTNEQFF.